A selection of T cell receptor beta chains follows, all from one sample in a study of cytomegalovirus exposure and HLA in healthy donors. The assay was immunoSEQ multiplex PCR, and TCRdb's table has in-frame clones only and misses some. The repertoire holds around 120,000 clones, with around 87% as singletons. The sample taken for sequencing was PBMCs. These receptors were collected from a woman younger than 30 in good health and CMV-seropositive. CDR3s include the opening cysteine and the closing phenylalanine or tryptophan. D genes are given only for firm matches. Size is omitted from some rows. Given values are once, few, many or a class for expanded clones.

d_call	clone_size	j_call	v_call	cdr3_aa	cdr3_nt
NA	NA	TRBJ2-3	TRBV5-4	CASSLVGRSTDTQYF	TGTGCCAGCAGCTTGGTCGGGAGAAGCACAGATACGCAGTATTTT
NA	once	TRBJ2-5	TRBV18	CASSRQGGRETQYF	TGTGCCAGCTCTCGACAGGGAGGTAGGGAGACCCAGTACTTC
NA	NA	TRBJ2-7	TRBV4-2	CASSQDLGGPDLYEQYF	TGTGCCAGCAGCCAAGATCTAGGAGGACCCGACCTTTACGAGCAGTACTTC
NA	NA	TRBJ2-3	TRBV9	CASSSGGVTDTQYF	TGTGCCAGCAGCTCAGGAGGGGTCACAGATACGCAGTATTTT
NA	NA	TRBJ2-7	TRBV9	CASSVGPGERYEQYF	TGTGCCAGCAGCGTAGGACCGGGTGAACGCTACGAGCAGTACTTC
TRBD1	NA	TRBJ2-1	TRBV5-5	CASSLRGTGIFDEQFF	TGTGCCAGCAGCCTCAGAGGGACAGGGATCTTCGATGAGCAGTTCTTC
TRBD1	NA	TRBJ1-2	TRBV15	CATSRSGQDNYGYTF	TGTGCCACCAGCAGGTCGGGACAGGACAACTATGGCTACACCTTC
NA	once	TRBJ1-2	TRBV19	CASSLTGPGGGYTF	TGTGCCAGTAGTCTCACCGGGCCCGGCGGGGGCTACACCTTC
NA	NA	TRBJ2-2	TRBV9	CASSVGVSKPGELFF	TGTGCCAGCAGCGTAGGAGTCTCTAAGCCCGGGGAGCTGTTTTTT
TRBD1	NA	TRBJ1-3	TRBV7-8	CASSLRGPSSGNTIYF	TGTGCCAGCAGCTTGAGGGGGCCCAGCTCTGGAAACACCATATATTTT
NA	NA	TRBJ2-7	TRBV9	CASSPDFISPYEQYF	TGTGCCAGCAGCCCCGACTTTATTTCACCCTACGAGCAGTACTTC
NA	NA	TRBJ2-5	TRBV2	CASILDLRSAQYF	NA
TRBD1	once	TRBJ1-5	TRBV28	CASNSYGQGPNNQPQHF	TGTGCCAGCAATTCCTACGGACAGGGCCCTAACAATCAGCCCCAGCATTTT
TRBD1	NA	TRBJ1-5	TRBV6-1	CASSEDRTGEEDYSNQPQHF	TGTGCCAGCAGTGAAGATCGGACAGGGGAGGAGGATTATAGCAATCAGCCCCAGCATTTT
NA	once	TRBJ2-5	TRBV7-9	CASSNREETQYF	TGTGCCAGCAGCAACCGAGAAGAGACCCAGTACTTC
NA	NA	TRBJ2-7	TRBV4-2	CASSQDTRPSYEQYF	TGTGCCAGCAGCCAAGATACCAGGCCATCCTACGAGCAGTACTTC
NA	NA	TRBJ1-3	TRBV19	CASSTTRTGNTIYF	TGTGCCAGTAGTACGACAAGAACTGGAAACACCATATATTTT
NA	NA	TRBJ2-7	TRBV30	CAWNGFDGGEQYF	TGTGCCTGGAATGGTTTCGACGGGGGCGAGCAGTACTTC
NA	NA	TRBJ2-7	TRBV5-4	CASSLALAPYEQYF	TGTGCCAGCAGCTTGGCCCTAGCCCCCTACGAGCAGTACTTC
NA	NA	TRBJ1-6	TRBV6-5	CASSPQGGLYSPLHF	TGTGCCAGCAGCCCCCAGGGAGGTCTCTATTCACCCCTCCACTTT
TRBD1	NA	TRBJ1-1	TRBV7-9	CASSAATGKVVMNTEAFF	TGTGCCAGCAGCGCAGCGACAGGGAAAGTTGTAATGAACACTGAAGCTTTCTTT
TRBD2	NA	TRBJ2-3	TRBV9	CASSATSGGVFRDTQYF	TGTGCCAGCAGCGCGACTAGCGGGGGGGTCTTCAGGGATACGCAGTATTTT
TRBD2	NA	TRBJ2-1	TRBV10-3	CATRVSGGYNEQFF	TGTGCCACTAGGGTTAGCGGGGGGTACAATGAGCAGTTCTTC
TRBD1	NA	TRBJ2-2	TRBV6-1	CASPLDRGGTGELFF	TGTGCCAGCCCCCTGGACAGGGGAGGGACCGGGGAGCTGTTTTTT
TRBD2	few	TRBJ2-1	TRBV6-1	CASSEGTSGGNEQFF	TGTGCCAGCAGTGAAGGGACTAGCGGGGGGAATGAGCAGTTCTTC
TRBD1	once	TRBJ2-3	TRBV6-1	CASSARDRGVDTQYF	TGTGCCAGCAGCGCCCGGGACAGGGGCGTAGATACGCAGTATTTT
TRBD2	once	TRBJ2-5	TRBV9	CASSVGGGQETQYF	TGTGCCAGCAGCGTCGGCGGGGGCCAAGAGACCCAGTACTTC
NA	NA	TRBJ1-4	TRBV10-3	CAISESLGGRREKLFF	TGTGCCATCAGTGAGTCGTTAGGGGGTCGAAGAGAAAAACTGTTTTTT
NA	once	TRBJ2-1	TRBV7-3	CASSLSLRDEQFF	TGTGCCAGCAGCTTATCGCTCCGCGATGAGCAGTTCTTC
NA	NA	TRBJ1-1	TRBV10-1	CASRGMGENTEAFF	TGCGCCAGCAGGGGAATGGGAGAGAACACTGAAGCTTTCTTT
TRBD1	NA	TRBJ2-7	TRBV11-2	CASSLARGQGYEQYF	TGTGCCAGCAGCCTGGCGAGGGGACAGGGATACGAGCAGTACTTC
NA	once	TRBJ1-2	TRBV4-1	CASSQPRRGVSYGYTF	TGCGCCAGCAGCCAACCCCGGCGGGGCGTGAGCTATGGCTACACCTTC
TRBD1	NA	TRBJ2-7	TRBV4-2	CASSLQPGQGPPSSYEQYF	TGTGCCAGCAGCCTCCAACCGGGACAGGGACCACCAAGCTCCTACGAGCAGTACTTC
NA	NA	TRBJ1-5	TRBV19	CASSPLNQPQHF	TGTGCCAGTAGTCCGTTAAATCAGCCCCAGCATTTT
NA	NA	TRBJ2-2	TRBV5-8	CASSLGQNTGELFF	TGTGCCAGCAGCTTAGGACAGAACACCGGGGAGCTGTTTTTT
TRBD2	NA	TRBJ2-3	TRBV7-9	CASSFGRGGDTQYF	TGTGCCAGCAGCTTCGGGCGGGGAGGGGATACGCAGTATTTT
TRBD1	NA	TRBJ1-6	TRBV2	CASSLDRGWNSPLHF	TGTGCCAGCAGCTTGGACAGGGGGTGGAATTCACCCCTCCACTTT
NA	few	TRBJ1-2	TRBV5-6	CASSLAAGSYGYTF	TGTGCCAGCAGCTTGGCCGCAGGATCCTATGGCTACACCTTC
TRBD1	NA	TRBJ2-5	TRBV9	CASSGGTAGGQTQYF	TGTGCCAGCAGCGGAGGGACGGCAGGGGGCCAGACCCAGTACTTC
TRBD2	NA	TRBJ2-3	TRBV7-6	CASSLSSGSSTDTQYF	TGTGCCAGCAGCTTATCTAGCGGGTCTAGCACAGATACGCAGTATTTT
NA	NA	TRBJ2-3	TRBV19	CASSGDGTRTDTQYF	TGTGCCAGTAGTGGAGACGGGACTCGCACAGATACGCAGTATTTT
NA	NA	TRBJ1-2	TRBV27	CASSLSGRGYYGYTF	TGTGCCAGCAGTTTATCGGGCAGGGGATACTATGGCTACACCTTC
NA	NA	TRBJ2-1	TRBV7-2	CASSSGSSSYNEQFF	TGTGCCAGCAGCTCCGGGTCGAGCTCCTACAATGAGCAGTTCTTC
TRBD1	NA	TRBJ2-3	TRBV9	CASSSSPGQGAWTDTQYF	TGTGCCAGCAGCTCAAGTCCGGGACAGGGGGCGTGGACAGATACGCAGTATTTT
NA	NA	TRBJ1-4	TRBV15	CATRQAGVSNEKLFF	TGTGCCACCAGGCAGGCAGGGGTATCTAATGAAAAACTGTTTTTT
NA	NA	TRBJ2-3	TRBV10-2	CASSHHPADTQYF	TGCGCCAGCAGCCATCATCCGGCAGATACGCAGTATTTT
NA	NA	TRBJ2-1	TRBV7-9	CASSLFIVAPMGNEQFF	TGTGCCAGCAGCTTATTTATAGTAGCGCCCATGGGGAATGAGCAGTTCTTC
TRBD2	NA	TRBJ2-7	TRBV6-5	CASSLRGGEQYF	TGTGCCAGCAGTTTACGCGGGGGAGAGCAGTACTTC
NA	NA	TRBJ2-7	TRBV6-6	CASSSNRQEQYF	TGTGCCAGCAGTTCCAATAGACAGGAGCAGTACTTC
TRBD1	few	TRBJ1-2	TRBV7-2	CASSLDVTGGDGYTF	TGTGCCAGCAGCTTAGATGTGACAGGGGGCGATGGCTACACCTTC
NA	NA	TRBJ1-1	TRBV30	CAWSRKGGENTEAFF	TGTGCCTGGAGTAGGAAAGGCGGAGAGAACACTGAAGCTTTCTTT
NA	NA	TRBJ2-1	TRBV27	CASSLVQGHNEQFF	TGTGCCAGCAGTTTAGTCCAGGGCCACAATGAGCAGTTCTTC
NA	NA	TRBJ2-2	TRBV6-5	CTSRRTVTNTGELFF	TGTACCAGCAGAAGGACTGTTACGAACACCGGGGAGCTGTTTTTT
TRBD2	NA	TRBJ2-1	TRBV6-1	CASRLAGILEQFF	TGTGCCAGTCGACTAGCAGGGATCTTGGAGCAGTTCTTC
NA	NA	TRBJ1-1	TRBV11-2	CASSLDLRHESGYTEAFF	TGTGCCAGCAGCTTAGATCTGAGACACGAGTCTGGGTACACTGAAGCTTTCTTT